Listed below are T cell receptor beta chains from one sample, sequenced in a study of T cell responses to AZD1222 COVID-19 vaccine. Clones were sequenced by immunoSEQ multiplex PCR, and TCRdb holds only the in-frame ones, with some missing. The sample yields some 92,000 clones, 85% to 90% seen once. The sequencing used peripheral blood, collected on day 0 of AZD1222 vaccination. Receptors originate from an adult in good health. Each CDR3 is given with its conserved first and last residue. D genes are given only for firm matches. Clone size is given for some rows only: seen once, a few or many times, or a class if the clone is expanded.

d_call | j_call | clone_size | v_call | cdr3_nt | cdr3_aa
NA | TRBJ1-2 | NA | TRBV5-1 | TGCGCCAGCAGCTTGGACAGGGTAAAGGCCGGTGGCTACACCTTC | CASSLDRVKAGGYTF
NA | TRBJ1-1 | NA | TRBV9 | TGTGCCAGCAGGCGGGTGGGAGGAAACACTGAAGCTTTCTTT | CASRRVGGNTEAFF
TRBD2 | TRBJ2-7 | NA | TRBV15 | TGTGCCACCAGCAGAGGGTTTCGAGCGGGAGGGACCTACGAGCAGTACTTC | CATSRGFRAGGTYEQYF
NA | TRBJ1-6 | NA | TRBV6-5 | TGTGCCAGCAGTTATGGCTTACCACCCGGTTCACCCCTCCACTTT | CASSYGLPPGSPLHF
NA | TRBJ2-5 | NA | TRBV5-4 | TGTGCCAGCAGCTTGGGCCAGGGTTTTCAAGAGACCCAGTACTTC | CASSLGQGFQETQYF
NA | TRBJ2-5 | once | TRBV14 | TGTGCCAGCAGCCAAGGGTACAGGAGCCAAGAGACCCAGTACTTC | CASSQGYRSQETQYF
NA | TRBJ2-7 | NA | TRBV30 | TGTGCCTGGAGTGTACCGGGGTCGCAGTACTTC | CAWSVPGSQYF
NA | TRBJ2-1 | NA | TRBV9 | TGTGCCAGCAGCGTGAAGGGAGCCTCTGGGGATGAGCAGTTCTTC | CASSVKGASGDEQFF
NA | TRBJ1-1 | few | TRBV6-6 | TGTGCCAGCAGGAACACTGAAGCTTTCTTT | CASRNTEAFF
NA | TRBJ1-3 | once | TRBV9 | TGTGCCAGCAGCTCCGGTGATAAGGGAAACACCATATATTTT | CASSSGDKGNTIYF
NA | TRBJ1-5 | NA | TRBV6-5 | TGTGCCAGCAGCATCGACACGACCAATCAGCCCCAGCATTTT | CASSIDTTNQPQHF
NA | TRBJ2-7 | NA | TRBV11-3 | TGTGCCAGCAGCCCCAGGCGGAGCTCCTACGAGCAGTACTTC | CASSPRRSSYEQYF
TRBD1 | TRBJ2-7 | NA | TRBV6-1 | TGTGCCAGCAGTGAGTTATTAAGGGGACAGGGGGCATACGAGCAGTACTTC | CASSELLRGQGAYEQYF
NA | TRBJ2-1 | NA | TRBV7-2 | TGTGCCAGCAGCTTACTGTTAATTTACAATGAGCAGTTCTTC | CASSLLLIYNEQFF
NA | TRBJ2-1 | few | TRBV12-2 | TGTGCAAGTCGGGGACTAAGGCCCTCCTACAATGAGCAGTTCTTC | CASRGLRPSYNEQFF
TRBD1 | TRBJ1-1 | NA | TRBV9 | TGTGCCAGCAGCGTAGACGGGACAGGTCTTATGAACACTGAAGCTTTCTTT | CASSVDGTGLMNTEAFF
NA | TRBJ2-6 | NA | TRBV15 | TGTGCCACCAGCAGTTATACAGGGTTTGGGGCCAACGTCCTGACTTTC | CATSSYTGFGANVLTF
NA | TRBJ2-1 | NA | TRBV7-9 | TGTGCCAGCAGCTCAGGACAATACAATGAGCAGTTCTTC | CASSSGQYNEQFF
TRBD1 | TRBJ2-7 | few | TRBV25-1 | TGTGCCAGCGGTCCGGGACAGCGCTACGAGCAGTACTTC | CASGPGQRYEQYF
TRBD1 | TRBJ2-7 | NA | TRBV12-3/TRBV12-4 | TGTGCCAGCAGGCCTGACAGGGCTCCGCAGTACTTC | CASRPDRAPQYF
NA | TRBJ1-4 | NA | TRBV5-1 | TGCGCCAGCAGCCAGACAAGTTCTAATGAAAAACTGTTTTTT | CASSQTSSNEKLFF
NA | TRBJ1-3 | NA | TRBV12-3/TRBV12-4 | TGTGCCAGCAGATTACTCTCTGGAAACACCATATATTTT | CASRLLSGNTIYF